This TCR beta chain came from a study of cytomegalovirus exposure and HLA in healthy donors. Study observations and caveats: Later on, an analysis showed TCR association rates differing by HLA locus, with DRB1 the most and HLA-C the fewest. In a later analysis, specific HLA alleles were associated with 15,000 to 20,000 TCR beta sequences at a 0.05 false discovery rate. A later analysis by the authors found several of the most significant clusters apparently linked to common viral pathogens. Under in vitro conditions, three CMV-associated chains were confirmed as specific for CMV antigens.

A multiplex PCR was run with 60 Vbeta primers and 13 Jbeta primers. The protocol was immunoSEQ multiplex PCR, while the TCRdb copy is restricted to in-frame clones and leaves out a portion. Of about 86,000 clones in the sample, 78% were seen once. From germline, CDR1 is SGHDT and CDR2 YYEEEE. The V end was cut by 4 bases, the J end by 12 bases, with 11 bases between. The CDR3 runs to 11 residues. Regarding this clone: What it recognizes is unknown.

This sequence joins TRBV5-6 and TRBJ2-1; D gene uncertain. The sequence came from a male donor in good health and CMV-seropositive. The sample was PBMCs. This CDR3 reads CASSERFVQFF. The CDR3 DNA reads as TGTGCCAGCAGCGAGCGATTTGTGCAGTTCTTC.